Sequencing of this T cell receptor (beta chain) was carried out in a study of OX40 agonist ivuxolimab in advanced cancers. The germline V gene encodes CDR1 SGHTA and CDR2 FQGNSA. This CDR3 has 14 residues. V lost 5 bases and J 8 bases, leaving 18 bases between the germline ends. The protocol was immunoSEQ multiplex PCR, while the TCRdb copy is restricted to in-frame clones and leaves out a portion. The table records around 97,000 clones, approximately 80% of them present only once. The sample was CD4+ or CD8+ T cells sorted from blood, taken in a trial of the OX40 agonist ivuxolimab. This rearrangement joins TRBV7-2 to TRBJ1-2; D not resolved. This sequence originates from an adult with an advanced solid tumor such as melanoma, head and neck, liver or kidney cancer. This CDR3 reads CASSPPGLRQGYTF. The CDR3 coding sequence is TGTGCCAGCAGCCCCCCGGGTCTCCGGCAGGGCTACACCTTC.